Below are 3 T cell receptor beta chains sequenced from a single sample in a study of blood T cell repertoires in COVID-19. Assay used: immunoSEQ multiplex PCR; TCRdb lists only in-frame clones, some missing. The sample lists about 90,000 clones; around 85% were seen once. The sample taken for sequencing was peripheral blood. These receptors were obtained from a woman aged 65 to 85 with active or convalescent COVID-19.

The chain uses TRBV19 and TRBJ1-2; D remains unclear. Between the trimmed V and J ends, which lost 1 base and 2 bases, there was a span of 8 bases. This CDR3 has 14 amino acids. CDR1 is LNHDA, CDR2 SQIVND, per germline (reference sequence). The CDR3, as DNA: TGTGCCAGTAGTATAGGAGGGCAGAACTATGGCTACACCTTC. Its protein product is CASSIGGQNYGYTF.

V is TRBV5-1 and J is TRBJ2-7; D gene unclear. From germline, CDR1 is SGHRS and CDR2 YFSETQ. Trimming cost V 4 bases and J 5 bases, with 10 bases left between them. This CDR3 has 12 amino acids. DNA of the CDR3: TGCGCCAGCAGCCGAGGTTACGACGAGCAGTACTTC. It translates to CASSRGYDEQYF.

With regard to this clone: Additional DNA sequences in this sample encode the identical CDR3. The chain joins TRBV24-1 to TRBJ1-3; perhaps TRBD1 as D (5 bases). V was shortened by 2 bases and J by 0 bases, with 7 bases between the two germline ends. Germline V CDR1 and CDR2: KGHDR, SFDVKD. This CDR3 is 15 amino acids long. CDR3 DNA sequence: TGTGCCACCAGTGATTCAGACAGCTCTGGAAACACCATATATTTT. Amino acid sequence: CATSDSDSSGNTIYF.